The sequence of this TCR beta chain was determined in a study of blood T cell repertoires in COVID-19. Whole-study context: The United States, Italy and Spain provided the acute and convalescent COVID-19 samples.

Methods used by the authors: Reference gene primers were amplified, and this amplification served to estimate nucleated cell counts. The assay was immunoSEQ multiplex PCR, and TCRdb's table has in-frame clones only and misses some. For V, J and clone size, that table is used; D and trimming come from the DNA. Of 200,000 to 300,000 clones in the sample, 85% to 90% were seen once. This clone appeared a single time. This CDR3 has 14 amino acids. Germline V gene data show CDR1 as SNHLY and CDR2 as FYNNEI. V lost 5 bases and J lost 4; bases outside the gene matches: 6. This chain uses TRBV2 with TRBJ2-3, with TRBD1 identical over 7 bases. The sequence came from a woman in her thirties or forties with acute or convalescent COVID-19. Source material: peripheral blood. The CDR3, as DNA: TGTGCCAGCAGTCTACTAGACAGGGCAGATACGCAGTATTTT. Encoded protein: CASSLLDRADTQYF.